The 24 T cell receptor beta chains reported below all come from one sample, sequenced in a study of T cell responses to AZD1222 COVID-19 vaccine. Measured with immunoSEQ multiplex PCR; TCRdb has only the in-frame clones, and not every one. The sample consists of approximately 180,000 clones, approximately 86% of them appearing once. The sequencing used peripheral blood, collected on day 0 of AZD1222 vaccination. The receptors were sampled from an adult in good health.

The chain joins TRBV30 to TRBJ2-5; the match to TRBD2 covers 7 bases. V was clipped by 1 base and J by 4 bases; unmatched bases: 6. The CDR3 spans 14 residues. The germline V gene encodes CDR1 GTSNPN and CDR2 SVGIG (reference sequence). CDR3 sequence (DNA): TGTGCCTGGAGTGCGGGGGGAGCGAGAGAGACCCAGTACTTC. This sequence encodes CAWSAGGARETQYF.

The chain uses TRBV11-2 and TRBJ2-1, with D perhaps matching TRBD1 or TRBD2 (6 bases each). The CDR3 length is 14 residues. Germline V gene sequence: CDR1 SGHAT, CDR2 FQNNGV. V was clipped by 3 bases and J by 5 bases, with 11 bases between them. The CDR3 here is CASSLVGGHNEQFF. The DNA for the CDR3 is TGTGCCAGCAGCTTGGTGGGGGGCCACAATGAGCAGTTCTTC.

In nucleotides, the CDR3 is TGTGCCAGCAGCTTAAGCCCAGGACAGGGAGAGAGCTCTGGAAACACCATATATTTT. Protein: CASSLSPGQGESSGNTIYF. This chain links TRBV7-9 with TRBJ1-3; 8 nucleotides agree with TRBD1. Germline V gene lookup returns CDR1 SEHNR and CDR2 FQNEAQ (reference sequence). V trimming: 2 bases; J trimming: 0 bases; junction bases outside the gene matches: 12. The CDR3 is made up of 19 amino acids. Filled out from reference TRBV7-9 and TRBJ1-3, the complete variable domain reads DTGVSQNPRHKITKRGQNVTFRCDPISEHNRLYWYRQTLGQGPEFLTYFQNEAQLEKSRLLSDRFSAERPKGSFSTLEIQRTEQGDSAMYLCASSLSPGQGESSGNTIYFGEGSWLTVV.

In regard to this clone: The junction shows a germline mismatch at one end, possibly a read error. The rearrangement links TRBV4-1 to TRBJ1-2, with a weak D call TRBD1 (5 bases). The V gene's germline CDR1 is MGHRA and CDR2 YSYEKL. The CDR3 extends over 14 amino acids. In DNA, the CDR3 is TGCGCCAGCAGCCAAGATGAGACAGACGGTGGAGAGCTCTTC. This encodes CASSQDETDGGELF.

CDR3 region: CASSVPGSGVSYEQYF. CDR3 in DNA: TGTGCCAGCAGCGTCCCGGGGAGTGGGGTTTCTTACGAGCAGTACTTC. V gene TRBV9 combines with J gene TRBJ2-7, with a possible D match to TRBD2 (5 bases). This CDR3 has 16 amino acids. V lost 2 bases to trimming and J lost 4 bases, with 19 bases between them. CDR1 and CDR2 from the germline V gene are SGDLS and YYNGEE.

The chain has TRBV30 and TRBJ1-5, with 7 bases aligning to TRBD1. With V trimmed by 2 bases and J by 2 bases, 3 bases remained unmatched. Germline V gives CDR1 GTSNPN, CDR2 SVGIG (reference sequence). This CDR3 is built from 14 residues. CDR3 in DNA: TGTGCCTGGAGTTATGACAGGGGCAATCAGCCCCAGCATTTT. Residues: CAWSYDRGNQPQHF.

This sequence joins TRBV27 and TRBJ1-6; tentatively, D is TRBD1 (5 bases). The CDR3 runs 14 residues. V was pared by 5 bases and J by 8 bases, with 13 bases between. Germline V lookup: CDR1 MNHEY, CDR2 SMNVEV (reference sequence). Here the CDR3 DNA reads TGTGCCAGCAGTCCCCGTGAGGGGCATTCACCCCTCCACTTT. This encodes CASSPREGHSPLHF.

V usage is TRBV5-1 and J usage is TRBJ2-7; 10 positions match TRBD2. The CDR3 runs 16 residues. Germline-derived CDR1 and CDR2 are SGHRS and YFSETQ. V gave up 2 bases and J gave up 2 bases; unmatched junction bases: 7. The CDR3: CASSFSRTSGTYEQYF. CDR3 DNA: TGCGCCAGCAGCTTCTCCCGGACTAGCGGAACCTACGAGCAGTACTTC.

The chain uses TRBV2 and TRBJ1-1; D gene ambiguous. The CDR3 consists of 15 residues. The V gene's germline CDR1 is SNHLY and CDR2 FYNNEI. V was shortened by 8 bases and J by 4 bases, with 20 bases between the two germline ends. The CDR3 DNA sequence: TGTGCCAGCCGGAGGACCACCTCACGGGCCACTGAAGCTTTCTTT. Translating gives CASRRTTSRATEAFF.

This clone appeared once. The chain uses TRBV7-2 and TRBJ2-3; 11 bases are a match to TRBD2. This CDR3 contains 16 residues. Germline V gene lookup returns CDR1 SGHTA and CDR2 FQGNSA. V trimming: 1 base; J trimming: 5 bases; junction bases outside the gene matches: 5. DNA of the CDR3: TGTGCCAGCAGCTTAGGGGCCACTAGCGGGGGAGATACGCAGTATTTT. Its protein product is CASSLGATSGGDTQYF.

About this clone itself: At one boundary the junction diverges from the germline segment, which might be a read error. The chain carries TRBV6-5 and TRBJ1-2; 10 nucleotides match TRBD1. Germline CDR1 reads MNHEY; CDR2 reads SVGAGI. The CDR3 has 14 residues. The CDR3 region is CGAGRQGANYGYTF. The CDR3 coding sequence is TGCGGGGCGGGGAGACAGGGGGCCAACTATGGCTACACCTTC.

The rearrangement joins TRBV11-2 to TRBJ2-1; a weak D match, TRBD1 (5 bases). Germline-derived CDR1 and CDR2 are SGHAT and FQNNGV. Trimming removed 1 base at V and 8 bases at J, with 9 bases between. This CDR3 contains 13 residues. CDR3 in amino acids: CASSLGRAYEQFF. CDR3 sequence (DNA): TGTGCCAGCAGCTTAGGCAGGGCTTATGAGCAGTTCTTC.

The gene calls are TRBV4-2 and TRBJ2-2, with TRBD2 identical over 11 bases. V lost 4 bases to trimming and J lost 6 bases; unmatched junction nucleotides: 4. The CDR3 has 15 amino acids. The germline CDR1 and CDR2 sequences are LGHNA and YNFKEQ. CDR3 sequence (DNA): TGTGCCAGCAGCCCACTAGCGGGAGTGTCCGGGGAGCTGTTTTTT. Its protein is CASSPLAGVSGELFF.

This chain links TRBV28 with TRBJ1-5; no clear D gene. V was cut by 5 bases and J by 2 bases, with 10 bases left in between. Germline V CDR1 and CDR2: MDHEN, SYDVKM. This CDR3 comprises 14 residues. CDR3 loop: CASSLMRGNQPQHF. The CDR3 DNA reads TGTGCCAGCAGTCTTATGAGGGGCAATCAGCCCCAGCATTTT.

The rearrangement joins TRBV19 to TRBJ1-6, with D perhaps TRBD1 (5 bases). The CDR3 length is 14 residues. Germline CDR1 LNHDA, CDR2 SQIVND (reference sequence). V was shortened by 6 bases and J by 6 bases, with 12 bases between the two germline ends. CDR3 amino acids: CASSWGGTNSPLHF. CDR3 bases: TGTGCCAGTAGCTGGGGAGGGACTAATTCACCCCTCCACTTT.

For the CDR3, the DNA is TGTGCCAGCAGCCCGGGTCTTCTCTACGAGCAGTACTTC. It specifies CASSPGLLYEQYF. The chain combines TRBV11-2 with TRBJ2-7; D call uncertain. V shed 5 bases and J shed 3 bases, with 11 bases lying between them. Germline V CDR1 and CDR2: SGHAT, FQNNGV. The CDR3 has 13 amino acids.

The chain links TRBV2 to TRBJ1-1; D is ambiguous. CDR1 and CDR2 (germline): SNHLY, FYNNEI. Between the trimmed V and J ends, which lost 7 bases and 1 base, there was a span of 10 bases. CDR3 length: 13 residues. CDR3 sequence reads: CASTGEQNTEAFF. The CDR3 bases are TGTGCCAGCACGGGAGAACAGAACACTGAAGCTTTCTTT. The full variable domain, with the rest looked up from reference TRBV2 and TRBJ1-1, is EPEVTQTPSHQVTQMGQEVILRCVPISNHLYFYWYRQILGQKVEFLVSFYNNEISEKSEIFDDQFSVERPDGSNFTLKIRSTKLEDSAMYFCASTGEQNTEAFFGQGTRLTVV.

On this clone: Compared with germline, one end of the junction differs, possibly owing to a read error. The chain carries TRBV6-5 and TRBJ2-7; 9 positions match TRBD1. The CDR3 extends over 12 amino acids. CDR1 is MNHEY, CDR2 SVGAGI, per germline. The CDR3 DNA sequence: TGTGCCAGCAGTTACCCTGGACAGGGGCTCCTCTTC. This translates into CASSYPGQGLLF.

This clone has only one observation. The rearrangement joins TRBV7-3 to TRBJ2-3; maybe TRBD2 (7 bases). Trimming cost V 2 bases and J 5 bases, with 14 bases left between them. Germline V gives CDR1 SGHTA, CDR2 FQGTGA. CDR3 size: 15 residues. This CDR3 reads CASSLGGGRVDTQYF. The CDR3 bases are TGTGCCAGCAGCTTAGGGGGCGGGAGAGTAGATACGCAGTATTTT.

V gene TRBV11-2 combines with J gene TRBJ1-1, with no clear D. Looked up from germline, CDR1 is SGHAT and CDR2 is FQNNGV. Trimming cost V 3 bases and J 10 bases, with 9 bases left between them. The length of the CDR3 is 11 residues. CDR3: CASSLVLAAFF. The CDR3 nucleotides are TGTGCCAGCAGCTTGGTCCTCGCAGCTTTCTTT.

J is TRBJ1-1 and V is TRBV29-1, with a weak D call TRBD1 (6 bases). CDR1 and CDR2 from the germline V gene are SQVTM and ANQGSEA. V dropped 5 bases and J dropped 1 base, with 8 bases sitting between them. This CDR3 comprises 12 residues. The chain's CDR3 is CSVRGQNTEAFF. CDR3 nucleotides: TGCAGCGTTCGGGGACAGAACACTGAAGCTTTCTTT.

The chain recombines TRBV4-2 with TRBJ2-1, with D unresolved. Between the trimmed V and J ends, which lost 0 bases and 3 bases, there was a span of 3 bases. CDR3 length: 13 amino acids. The germline V gene encodes CDR1 LGHNA and CDR2 YNFKEQ. CDR3 DNA: TGTGCCAGCAGCCAAGACAGCTACAATGAGCAGTTCTTC. It is translated as CASSQDSYNEQFF.

This CDR3 is CASKEWSRRGYTF. Here the CDR3 DNA reads TGTGCCAGCAAGGAGTGGAGTCGAAGGGGCTACACCTTC. The rearrangement links TRBV6-5 to TRBJ1-2; D is ambiguous. The CDR3 has 13 residues. V was clipped by 7 bases and J by 8 bases, with 17 bases between them. Per the germline V gene, CDR1 is MNHEY and CDR2 is SVGAGI.

V and J are TRBV7-2 and TRBJ1-2; D unresolved. The CDR3 is 13 residues long. V was cut by 1 base and J by 5 bases, with 8 bases left in between. Germline values: CDR1 SGHTA, CDR2 FQGNSA. CDR3 amino acids: CASSLGSYYGYTF. The CDR3, as DNA: TGTGCCAGCAGCTTAGGGTCATATTATGGCTACACCTTC.